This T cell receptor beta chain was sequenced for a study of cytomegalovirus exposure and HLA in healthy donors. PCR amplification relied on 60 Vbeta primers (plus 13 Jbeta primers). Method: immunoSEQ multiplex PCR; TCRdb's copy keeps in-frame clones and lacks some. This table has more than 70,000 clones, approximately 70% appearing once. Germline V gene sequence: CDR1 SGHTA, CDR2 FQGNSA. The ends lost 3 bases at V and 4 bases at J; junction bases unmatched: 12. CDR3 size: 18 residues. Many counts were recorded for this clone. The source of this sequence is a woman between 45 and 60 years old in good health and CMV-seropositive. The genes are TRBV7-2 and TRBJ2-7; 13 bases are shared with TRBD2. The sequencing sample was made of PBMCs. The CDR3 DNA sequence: TGTGCCAGCAGCTTCGGGACTAGCGGGACACCCAACCCATACGAGCAGTACTTC. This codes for CASSFGTSGTPNPYEQYF.